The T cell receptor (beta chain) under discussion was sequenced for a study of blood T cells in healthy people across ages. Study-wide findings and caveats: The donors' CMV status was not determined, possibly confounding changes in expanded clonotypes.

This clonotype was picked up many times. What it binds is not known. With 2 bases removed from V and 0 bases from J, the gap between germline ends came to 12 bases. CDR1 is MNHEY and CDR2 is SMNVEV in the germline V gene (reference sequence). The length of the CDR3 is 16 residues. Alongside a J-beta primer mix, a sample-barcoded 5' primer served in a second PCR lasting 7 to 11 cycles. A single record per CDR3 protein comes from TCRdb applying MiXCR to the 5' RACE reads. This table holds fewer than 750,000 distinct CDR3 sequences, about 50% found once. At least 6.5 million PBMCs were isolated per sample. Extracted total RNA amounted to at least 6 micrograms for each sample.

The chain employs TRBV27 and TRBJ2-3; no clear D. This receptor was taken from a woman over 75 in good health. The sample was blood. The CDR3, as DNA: TGTGCCAGCAGTTTAGGTCGCCAGGTTAGCACAGATACGCAGTATTTT. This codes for CASSLGRQVSTDTQYF.